The clone carrying this T cell receptor (beta chain) appeared a single time. The samples comprised roughly 0.95-10 million cryopreserved PBMC ahead of DNA extraction. The entry originates in a study of long-term antiretroviral therapy in people with HIV. The assay, immunoSEQ v3.0, was run at survey level. Sequenced by immunoSEQ multiplex PCR; TCRdb stores in-frame clones only, minus some. The sample has about 16,000 clones; around 96% are singletons. V trimming: 4 bases; J trimming: 5 bases; junction bases outside the gene matches: 8. CDR3 size: 16 residues. The V gene's germline CDR1 is MNHNS and CDR2 SASEGT.

The chain is built from TRBV6-1 and TRBJ2-3, with 11 bases identical to TRBD2. The TCR comes from a man in his thirties or forties with HIV. Sequencing was performed on unsorted PBMCs, taken 10 to 12 years after starting antiretroviral therapy. Here the CDR3 DNA reads TGTGCCAGCAGTGCGTATAGCGGGGGGGCAGAAGATACGCAGTATTTT. It yields the protein CASSAYSGGAEDTQYF.